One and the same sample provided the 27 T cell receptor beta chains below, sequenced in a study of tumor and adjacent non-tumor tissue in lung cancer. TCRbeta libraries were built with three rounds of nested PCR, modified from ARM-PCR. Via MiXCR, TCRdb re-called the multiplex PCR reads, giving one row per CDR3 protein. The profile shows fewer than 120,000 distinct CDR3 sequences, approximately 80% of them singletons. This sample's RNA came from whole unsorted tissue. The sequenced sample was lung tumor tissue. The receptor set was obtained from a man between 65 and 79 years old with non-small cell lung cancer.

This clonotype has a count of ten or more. The CDR3 loop is CASGLSTDTQYF. CDR3 DNA: TGTGCCAGTGGGTTGAGCACAGATACGCAGTATTTT. The rearrangement links TRBV7-9 to TRBJ2-3, with D unclear. The CDR3 consists of 12 residues. Trimming took off 9 bases at V and 0 bases at J, with 7 bases between the two ends. Germline V gene data show CDR1 as SEHNR and CDR2 as FQNEAQ (reference sequence). The full variable domain, rest sourced from reference TRBV7-9 and TRBJ2-3, is DTGVSQNPRHKITKRGQNVTFRCDPISEHNRLYWYRQTLGQGPEFLTYFQNEAQLEKSRLLSDRFSAERPKGSFSTLEIQRTEQGDSAMYLCASGLSTDTQYFGPGTRLTVL.

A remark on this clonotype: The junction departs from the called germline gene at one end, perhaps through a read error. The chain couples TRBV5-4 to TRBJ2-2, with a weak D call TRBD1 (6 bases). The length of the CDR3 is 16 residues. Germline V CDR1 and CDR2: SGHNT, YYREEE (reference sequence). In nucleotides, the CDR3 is TGTACCAGCAGCTTGGAAGCAGGGGCGAACACCGGGGAGCTGTTTTTT. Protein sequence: CTSSLEAGANTGELFF. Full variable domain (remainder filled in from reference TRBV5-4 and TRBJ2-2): ETGVTQSPTHLIKTRGQQVTLRCSSQSGHNTVSWYQQALGQGPQFIFQYYREEENGRGNFPPRFSGLQFPNYSSELNVNALELDDSALYLCTSSLEAGANTGELFFGEGSRLTVL.

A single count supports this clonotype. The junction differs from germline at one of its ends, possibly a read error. This CDR3 reads CASTGTGDYRYTF. The CDR3, as DNA: TGTGCCAGCACAGGGACAGGGGACTATCGCTACACCTTC. The V call is TRBV25-1, the J call TRBJ1-2; 10 bases are a match to TRBD1. The V gene's germline CDR1 is MGHDK and CDR2 SYGVNS. The CDR3 has 13 amino acids.

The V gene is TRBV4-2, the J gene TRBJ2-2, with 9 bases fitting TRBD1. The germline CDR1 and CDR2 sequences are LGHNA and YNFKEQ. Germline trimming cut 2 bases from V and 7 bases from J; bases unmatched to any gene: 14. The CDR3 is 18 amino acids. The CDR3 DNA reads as TGTGCCAGCAGCCAAAATAACTTACACAGGGGGCGCTTCGGGGAGCTGTTTTTT. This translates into CASSQNNLHRGRFGELFF.

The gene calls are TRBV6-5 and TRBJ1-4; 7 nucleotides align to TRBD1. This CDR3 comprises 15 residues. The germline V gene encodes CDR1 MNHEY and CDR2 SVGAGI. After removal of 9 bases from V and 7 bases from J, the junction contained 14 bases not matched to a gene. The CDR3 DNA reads TGTGCCAGGAAATCTGCACAGGGGAGAGGTGAAAAACTGTTTTTT. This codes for CARKSAQGRGEKLFF.

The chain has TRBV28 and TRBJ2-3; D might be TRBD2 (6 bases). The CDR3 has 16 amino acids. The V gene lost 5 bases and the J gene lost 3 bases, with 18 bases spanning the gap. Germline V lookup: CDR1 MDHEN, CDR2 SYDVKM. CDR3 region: CASSISDGRGTDTQYF. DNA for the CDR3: TGTGCCAGCAGTATCTCCGACGGGAGAGGAACAGATACGCAGTATTTT.

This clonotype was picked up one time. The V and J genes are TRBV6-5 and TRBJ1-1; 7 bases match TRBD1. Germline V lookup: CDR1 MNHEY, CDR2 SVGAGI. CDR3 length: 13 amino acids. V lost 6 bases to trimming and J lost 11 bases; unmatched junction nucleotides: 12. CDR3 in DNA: TGTGCCAGCAGATCCAGACAGGGAGTAGGGGCTTTCTTT. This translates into CASRSRQGVGAFF.

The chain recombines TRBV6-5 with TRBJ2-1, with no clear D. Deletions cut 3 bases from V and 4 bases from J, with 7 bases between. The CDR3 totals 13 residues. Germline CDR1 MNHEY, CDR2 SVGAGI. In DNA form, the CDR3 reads TGTGCCAGCAGTTATAACGGTTACAATGAGCAGTTCTTC. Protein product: CASSYNGYNEQFF.

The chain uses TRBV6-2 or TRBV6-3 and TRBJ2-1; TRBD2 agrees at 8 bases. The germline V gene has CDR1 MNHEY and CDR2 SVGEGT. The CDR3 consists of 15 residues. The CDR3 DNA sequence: TGTGCAACCAGTCCGGGACTAGGCAATACCTATGAGCAGTTCTTC. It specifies CATSPGLGNTYEQFF.

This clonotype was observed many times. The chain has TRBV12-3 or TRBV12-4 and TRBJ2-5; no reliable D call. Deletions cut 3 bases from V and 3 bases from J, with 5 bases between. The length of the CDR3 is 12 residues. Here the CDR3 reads CASSFLEETQYF. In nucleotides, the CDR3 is TGTGCCAGCAGTTTTTTAGAAGAGACCCAGTACTTC.

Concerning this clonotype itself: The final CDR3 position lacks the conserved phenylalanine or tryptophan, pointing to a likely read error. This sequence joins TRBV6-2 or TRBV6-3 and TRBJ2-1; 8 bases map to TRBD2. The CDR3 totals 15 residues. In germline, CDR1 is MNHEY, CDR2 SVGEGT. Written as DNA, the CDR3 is TGCGCCAGCAGACTGGGACTAGGCAATACCAATGAGCAGTTCCTC. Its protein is CASRLGLGNTNEQFL.

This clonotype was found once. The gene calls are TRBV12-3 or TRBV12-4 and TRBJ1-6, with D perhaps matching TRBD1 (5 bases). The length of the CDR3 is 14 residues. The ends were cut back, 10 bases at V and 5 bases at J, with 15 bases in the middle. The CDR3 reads CANNPGRDNSPLHF. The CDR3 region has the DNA TGTGCCAACAACCCGGGACGGGATAATTCACCCCTCCACTTT.

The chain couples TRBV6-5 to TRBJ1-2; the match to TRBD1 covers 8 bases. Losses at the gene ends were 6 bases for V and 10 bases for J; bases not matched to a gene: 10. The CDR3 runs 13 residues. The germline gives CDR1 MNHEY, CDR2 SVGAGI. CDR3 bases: TGTGCCAGCAGAGTTGGGACAGGCAATGACTACACCTTC. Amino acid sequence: CASRVGTGNDYTF.

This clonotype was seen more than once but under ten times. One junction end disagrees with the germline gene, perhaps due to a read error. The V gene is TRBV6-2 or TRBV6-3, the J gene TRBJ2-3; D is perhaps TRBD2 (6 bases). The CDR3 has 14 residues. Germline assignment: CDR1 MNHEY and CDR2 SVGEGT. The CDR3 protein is CTSKDRTNTDTQYF. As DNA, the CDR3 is TGTACCAGCAAGGATCGGACTAACACAGATACGCAGTATTTT.

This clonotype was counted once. CDR3 amino acids: CGADPGPRYEAFF. The DNA for the CDR3 is TGCGGCGCTGATCCGGGACCGAGATATGAAGCTTTCTTT. This sequence joins TRBV29-1 and TRBJ1-1; the D gene is possibly TRBD1 (5 bases). The germline CDR1 and CDR2 sequences are SQVTM and ANQGSEA. This CDR3 spans 13 amino acids.

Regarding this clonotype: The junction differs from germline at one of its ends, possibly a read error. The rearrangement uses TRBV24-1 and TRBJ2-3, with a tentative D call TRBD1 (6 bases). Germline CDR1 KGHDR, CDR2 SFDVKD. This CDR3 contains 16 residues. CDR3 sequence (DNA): TGTGCCACACAAGGTAGAGGGGGTTACCGCACATATACGCAGTATTTT. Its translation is CATQGRGGYRTYTQYF.

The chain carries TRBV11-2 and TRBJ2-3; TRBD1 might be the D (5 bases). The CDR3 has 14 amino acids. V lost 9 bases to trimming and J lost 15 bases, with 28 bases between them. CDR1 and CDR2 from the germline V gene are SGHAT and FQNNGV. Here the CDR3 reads CARNLTPGSNMHYF. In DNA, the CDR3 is TGTGCCAGGAACCTAACCCCAGGGTCAAATATGCACTATTTT.

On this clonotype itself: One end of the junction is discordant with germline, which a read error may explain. The DNA of the CDR3 is TGTGCCAGCAGCCCACTGGGTTCGACCTCCTGCAATGAGCAGTTCTTC. As protein: CASSPLGSTSCNEQFF. The chain is built from TRBV6-6 and TRBJ2-1; D unclear. Germline V gives CDR1 MNHNY, CDR2 SVGAGI (reference sequence). This CDR3 has 16 residues.

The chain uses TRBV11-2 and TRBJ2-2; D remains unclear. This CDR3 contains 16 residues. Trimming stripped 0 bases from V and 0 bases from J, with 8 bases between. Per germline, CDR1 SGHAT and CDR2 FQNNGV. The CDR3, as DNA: TGTGCCAGCAGCTTAGAACAGAGAACGAACACCGGGGAGCTGTTTTTT. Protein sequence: CASSLEQRTNTGELFF.

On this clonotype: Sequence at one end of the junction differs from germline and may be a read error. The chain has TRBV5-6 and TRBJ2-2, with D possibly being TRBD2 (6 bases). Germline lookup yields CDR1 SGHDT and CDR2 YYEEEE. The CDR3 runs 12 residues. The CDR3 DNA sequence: TGTACCAGCAGCTTCGTTTGCGGGGAACTGTTTTTT. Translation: CTSSFVCGELFF.

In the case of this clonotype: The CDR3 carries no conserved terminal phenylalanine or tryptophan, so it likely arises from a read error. CDR3 region: CASGRSVPTYTQYS. In DNA form, the CDR3 reads TGTGCCAGCGGTCGTTCGGTTCCTACATATACGCAGTATTCT. The V call is TRBV5-5, the J call TRBJ2-3; D gene ambiguous. V dropped 7 bases and J dropped 7 bases, with 19 bases sitting between them. The CDR3 totals 14 residues. CDR1 is SGHKS and CDR2 is YYEKEE in the germline V gene (reference sequence).

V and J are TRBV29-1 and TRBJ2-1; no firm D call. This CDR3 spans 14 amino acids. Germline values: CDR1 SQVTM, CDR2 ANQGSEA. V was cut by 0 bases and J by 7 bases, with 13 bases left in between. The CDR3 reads CSVEDFGVHNEQFF. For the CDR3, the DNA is TGCAGCGTTGAAGATTTTGGGGTGCATAATGAGCAGTTCTTC.

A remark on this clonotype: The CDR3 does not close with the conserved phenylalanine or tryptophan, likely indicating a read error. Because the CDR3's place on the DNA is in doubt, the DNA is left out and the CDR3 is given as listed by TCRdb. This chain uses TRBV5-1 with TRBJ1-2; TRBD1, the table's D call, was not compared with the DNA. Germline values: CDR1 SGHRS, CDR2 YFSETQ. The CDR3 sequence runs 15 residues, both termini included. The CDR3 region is CASSTSGQGASGYTS.

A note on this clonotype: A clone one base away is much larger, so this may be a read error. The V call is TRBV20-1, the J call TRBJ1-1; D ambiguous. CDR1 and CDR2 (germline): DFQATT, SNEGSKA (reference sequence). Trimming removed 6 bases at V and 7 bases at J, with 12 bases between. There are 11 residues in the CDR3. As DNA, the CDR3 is TGCAGTGCACAGTCGGTGCTTGAAGCTTTCTTT. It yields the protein CSAQSVLEAFF.

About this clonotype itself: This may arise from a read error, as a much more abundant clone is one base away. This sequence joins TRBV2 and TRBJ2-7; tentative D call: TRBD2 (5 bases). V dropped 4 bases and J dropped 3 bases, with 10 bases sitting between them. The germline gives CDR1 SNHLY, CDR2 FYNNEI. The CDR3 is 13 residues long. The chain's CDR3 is CASSVIRGYEQYF. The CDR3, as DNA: TGTGCCAGCAGTGTCATTCGGGGCTACGAGCAGTACTTC.

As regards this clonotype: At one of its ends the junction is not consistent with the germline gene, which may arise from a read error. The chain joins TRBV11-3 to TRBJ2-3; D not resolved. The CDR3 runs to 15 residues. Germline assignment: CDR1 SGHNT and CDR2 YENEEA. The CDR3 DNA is TGTCCCAGCACCCGTCGGAAACTAAGCACAGATATGCAGTATTTT. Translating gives CPSTRRKLSTDMQYF. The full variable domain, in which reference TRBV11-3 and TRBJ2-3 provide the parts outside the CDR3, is EAGVVQSPRYKIIEKKQPVAFWCNPISGHNTLYWYLQNLGQGPELLIRYENEEAVDDSQLPKDRFSAERLKGVDSTLKIQPAELGDSAVYLCPSTRRKLSTDMQYFGPGTRLTVL.

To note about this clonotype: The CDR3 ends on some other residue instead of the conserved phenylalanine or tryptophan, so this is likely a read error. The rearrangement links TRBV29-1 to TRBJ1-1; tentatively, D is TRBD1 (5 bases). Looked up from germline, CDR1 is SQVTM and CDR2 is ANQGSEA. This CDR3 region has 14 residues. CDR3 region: CSVFGQGTKTEAFL. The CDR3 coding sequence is TGCAGTGTCTTCGGTCAGGGAACTAAAACTGAAGCTTTCTTG.